The 4 T cell receptor beta chains below all came from one sample that was sequenced in a study of blood T cell repertoires in COVID-19. Assay: immunoSEQ multiplex PCR; the TCRdb copy retains only in-frame clones and omits some. The sample yields 250,000 to 400,000 clones, 88% seen once. The material sequenced was peripheral blood. These TCRs come from a woman aged 25 to 39 with COVID-19, enrolled during active disease.

This chain uses TRBV25-1 with TRBJ1-2; D call uncertain. The CDR3 loop spans 15 amino acids. With 3 bases removed from V and 11 bases from J, the gap between germline ends came to 22 bases. Germline values: CDR1 MGHDK, CDR2 SYGVNS. CDR3 sequence reads: CASSEGGGLAMRYTF. The CDR3 DNA is TGTGCCAGCAGTGAGGGAGGAGGACTCGCTATGAGATACACCTTC.

This clone has more than one count but fewer than ten. The genes are TRBV19 and TRBJ1-4; D is unclear. There are 14 residues in the CDR3. Germline lookup yields CDR1 LNHDA and CDR2 SQIVND (reference sequence). V lost 5 bases, J lost 0 bases, and 7 bases lay in between. The DNA of the CDR3 is TGTGCCAGTAGTGACACCCCAACTAATGAAAAACTGTTTTTT. Protein sequence: CASSDTPTNEKLFF.

The chain is built from TRBV7-9 and TRBJ1-2, with no clear D. The CDR3 loop spans 14 amino acids. Trimming stripped 0 bases from V and 8 bases from J, with 13 bases between. CDR1 and CDR2 (germline): SEHNR, FQNEAQ (reference sequence). The CDR3 sequence is CASSLAFEIGGYTF. The CDR3 region has the DNA TGTGCCAGCAGCTTAGCATTCGAAATCGGGGGCTACACCTTC.

This chain links TRBV3-1 (or the pseudogene TRBV3-2) with TRBJ1-2; D call uncertain. The CDR3 covers 11 residues. Trimming left V 1 base short and J 7 bases short, with 4 bases between. Germline CDR1 LGHDT, CDR2 YNNKEL (reference sequence). The CDR3: CASSQGAGYTF. CDR3 bases: TGTGCCAGCAGCCAAGGGGCTGGCTACACCTTC.